The TCR beta chain under discussion was sequenced for a study of cytomegalovirus exposure and HLA in healthy donors. Study-wide findings and caveats: By a later analysis, the bulk of CMV-associated TCR beta chains appeared HLA-restricted. What a later analysis reportedly showed was that an Asian-associated ancestry cluster had fewer N-insertions than the 666-donor mean.

PCR used 60 Vbeta primers and 13 Jbeta primers. This table comes from immunoSEQ multiplex PCR, and its TCRdb copy is limited to in-frame clones, with some not included. The profile shows about 150,000 clones, 82% of them singletons. Comment on this clone: Its specificity is not known.

The germline gives CDR1 MNHEY, CDR2 SMNVEV (reference sequence). The V segment lost 8 bases and the J segment 6 bases; nucleotides outside the gene matches: 7. This CDR3 region has 15 residues. This sequence was found in a woman in her forties or fifties in good health and CMV-seropositive. The rearrangement joins TRBV27 to TRBJ2-1, with 13 bases that match TRBD2. The source material was PBMCs. The CDR3 coding sequence is TGTGCCAGCTACCCACTAGCGGGGGGGCCCAATGAGCAGTTCTTC. Its protein is CASYPLAGGPNEQFF.